This is a list of T cell receptor beta chains from one sample in a study of T cells in Graves' hyperthyroidism and ophthalmopathy. One entry per CDR3 protein, called by TCRdb with MiXCR from the multiplex PCR reads. The table lists roughly 160,000 distinct CDR3 sequences, 8% to 9.5% of them singletons. Sequencing used blood. Receptors originate from a woman under 30 with Graves' hyperthyroidism that later progressed to Graves' ophthalmopathy. Each CDR3 is given with its conserved first and last residue. The D gene is left open where the match is weak. Size values are once, few and many counts, or a class for expanded clones, and some rows have none.

CDR3aa	CDR3nt	j_gene	abundance	v_gene	d_gene
CASSSQGAGEQFF	TGTGCCAGCAGCTCACAGGGGGCTGGGGAGCAGTTCTTC	TRBJ2-1	few	TRBV7-9	TRBD1
CASSDLGTPHTDTQYF	TGTGCCAGCAGTGATCTAGGTACCCCCCACACAGATACGCAGTATTTT	TRBJ2-3	many	TRBV28	-
CASSSKTTNYGYTF	TGTGCCAGCAGCTCCAAAACCACTAACTATGGCTACACCTTC	TRBJ1-2	many	TRBV5-5	-
CASSQDRNSVGGETQYF	TGCGCCAGCAGCCAAGATCGGAATTCGGTGGGCGGAGAGACCCAGTACTTC	TRBJ2-5	few	TRBV4-1	-
CASSQKSPGNTEAFF	TGCGCCAGCAGCCAGAAGAGTCCCGGGAACACTGAAGCTTTCTTT	TRBJ1-1	many	TRBV4-1	-
CASSEDRVAGNTIYF	TGTGCCAGCAGTGAAGACAGGGTCGCTGGAAACACCATATATTTT	TRBJ1-3	many	TRBV25-1	TRBD1
CATSNQMAKQYF	TGTGCCACCAGCAATCAGATGGCGAAGCAGTACTTC	TRBJ2-7	many	TRBV15	-
CASSLDPYQNEQFF	TGTGCTAGCAGCTTAGACCCCTACCAGAATGAGCAGTTCTTC	TRBJ2-1	many	TRBV7-7	-
CASSISWGQPQHF	TGTGCCAGTAGTATTAGTTGGGGACAGCCCCAGCATTTT	TRBJ1-5	many	TRBV19	-
CASRAGTGRPDTQYF	TGCGCCAGCAGGGCCGGGACAGGCAGGCCAGATACGCAGTATTTT	TRBJ2-3	few	TRBV10-1	TRBD1
CSARGGRGADSYEQYF	TGCAGTGCTAGAGGCGGCCGGGGGGCCGATTCCTACGAGCAGTACTTC	TRBJ2-7	many	TRBV20-1	-
CASTGRGKRNSPLHF	TGTGCCAGTACCGGTAGGGGGAAAAGGAATTCACCCCTCCACTTT	TRBJ1-6	-	TRBV19	-
CASRPGQGHNEQFF	TGTGCCAGCAGACCGGGACAGGGACACAATGAGCAGTTCTTC	TRBJ2-1	-	TRBV6-1	TRBD1
CATSSGRTVMNTEAFF	TGTGCCACCAGCAGCGGACGGACAGTTATGAACACTGAAGCTTTCTTT	TRBJ1-1	many	TRBV15	-
CASSYLYRGGEGNTIYF	TGTGCCAGTAGTTATCTCTATCGGGGGGGAGAAGGAAACACCATATATTTT	TRBJ1-3	few	TRBV19	-
CAGSPGATNTEAFF	TGTGCCGGCAGCCCCGGGGCGACTAACACTGAAGCTTTCTTT	TRBJ1-1	-	TRBV7-2	-